This T cell receptor beta chain appears in the sequencing data of a study of control samples from healthy donors and cancer patients. V lost 3 bases, J lost 4 bases, and 7 bases lay in between. CDR1 is MGHDK, CDR2 SYGVNS, per germline. The CDR3 totals 12 residues. Profiled with immunoSEQ multiplex PCR; TCRdb holds only in-frame clones, not every one. Among some 120,000 clones, roughly 90% were seen once, and the ten largest hold 2% to 3%. The receptor comes from a man aged 18 to 30 in good health. The sample taken for sequencing was blood. This chain uses TRBV25-1 with TRBJ2-7; D remains unclear. CDR3 bases: TGTGCCAGCAGTGACCGGTTTTACGAGCAGTACTTC. Translated: CASSDRFYEQYF.